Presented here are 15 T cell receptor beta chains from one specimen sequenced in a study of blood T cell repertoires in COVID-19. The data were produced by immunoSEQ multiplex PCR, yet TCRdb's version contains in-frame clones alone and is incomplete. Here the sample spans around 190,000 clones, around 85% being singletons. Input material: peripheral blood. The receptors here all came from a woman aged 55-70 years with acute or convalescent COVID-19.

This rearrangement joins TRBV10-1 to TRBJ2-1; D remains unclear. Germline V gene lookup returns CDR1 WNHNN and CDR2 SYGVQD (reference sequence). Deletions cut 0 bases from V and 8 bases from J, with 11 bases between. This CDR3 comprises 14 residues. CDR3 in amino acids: CASSESAGQDEQFF. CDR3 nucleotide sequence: TGCGCCAGCAGTGAGTCGGCTGGGCAAGATGAGCAGTTCTTC.

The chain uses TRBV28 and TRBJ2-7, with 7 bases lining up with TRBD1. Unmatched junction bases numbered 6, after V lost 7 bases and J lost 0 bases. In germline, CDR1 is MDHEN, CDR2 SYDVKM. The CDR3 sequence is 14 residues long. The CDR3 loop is CASTAGTVSYEQYF. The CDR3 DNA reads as TGTGCCAGCACCGCCGGGACAGTCTCCTACGAGCAGTACTTC.

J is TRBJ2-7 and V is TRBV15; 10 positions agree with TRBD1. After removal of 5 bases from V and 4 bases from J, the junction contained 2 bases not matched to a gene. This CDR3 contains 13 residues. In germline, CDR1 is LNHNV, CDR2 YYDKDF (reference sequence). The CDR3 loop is CATSGDRGYEQYF. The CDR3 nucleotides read TGTGCCACCAGCGGGGACAGGGGTTACGAGCAGTACTTC.

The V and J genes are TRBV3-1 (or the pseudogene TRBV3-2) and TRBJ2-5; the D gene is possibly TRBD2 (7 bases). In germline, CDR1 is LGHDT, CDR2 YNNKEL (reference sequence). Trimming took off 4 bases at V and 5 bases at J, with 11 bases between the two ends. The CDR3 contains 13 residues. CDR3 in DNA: TGTGCCAGCAGCCGGGGGCGGGGGGAGACCCAGTACTTC. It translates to CASSRGRGETQYF.

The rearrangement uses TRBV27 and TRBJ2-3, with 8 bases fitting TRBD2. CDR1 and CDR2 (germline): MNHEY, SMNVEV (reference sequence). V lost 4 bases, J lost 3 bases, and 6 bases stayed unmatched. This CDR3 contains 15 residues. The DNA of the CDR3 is TGTGCCAGCAGTTCAGCGGGAGCGGGAACAGATACGCAGTATTTT. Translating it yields CASSSAGAGTDTQYF.

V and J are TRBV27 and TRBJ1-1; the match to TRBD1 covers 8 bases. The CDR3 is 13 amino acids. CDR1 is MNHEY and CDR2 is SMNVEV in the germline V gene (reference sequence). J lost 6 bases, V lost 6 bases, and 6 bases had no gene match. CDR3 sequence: CASRAGGKAEAFF. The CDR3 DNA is TGTGCCAGCAGGGCAGGGGGCAAGGCTGAAGCTTTCTTT.

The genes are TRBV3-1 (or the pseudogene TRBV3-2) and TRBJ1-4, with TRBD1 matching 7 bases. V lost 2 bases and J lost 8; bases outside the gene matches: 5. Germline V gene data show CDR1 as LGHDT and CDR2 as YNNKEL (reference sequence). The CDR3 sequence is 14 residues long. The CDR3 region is CASSQRQGEEKLFF. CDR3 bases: TGTGCCAGCAGCCAACGACAGGGCGAGGAAAAACTGTTTTTT.

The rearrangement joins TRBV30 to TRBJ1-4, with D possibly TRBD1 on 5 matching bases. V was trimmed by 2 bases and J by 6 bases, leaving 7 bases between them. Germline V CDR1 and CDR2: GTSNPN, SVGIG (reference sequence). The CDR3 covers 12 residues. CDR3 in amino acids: CAWSPRDEKLFF. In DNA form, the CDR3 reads TGTGCCTGGAGTCCCAGGGATGAAAAACTGTTTTTT.

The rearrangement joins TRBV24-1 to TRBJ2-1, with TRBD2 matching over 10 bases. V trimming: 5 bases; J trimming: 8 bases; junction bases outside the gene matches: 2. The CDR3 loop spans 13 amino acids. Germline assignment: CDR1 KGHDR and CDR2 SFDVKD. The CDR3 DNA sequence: TGTGCCACCAGTGTCCTAGCGGGAGATGAGCAGTTCTTC. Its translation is CATSVLAGDEQFF.

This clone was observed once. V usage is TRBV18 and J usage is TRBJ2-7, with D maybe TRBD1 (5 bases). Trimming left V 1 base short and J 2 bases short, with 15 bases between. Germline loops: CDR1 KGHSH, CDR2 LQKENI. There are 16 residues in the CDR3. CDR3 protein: CASSPQGASATYEQYF. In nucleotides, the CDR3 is TGTGCCAGCTCACCACAAGGGGCGTCCGCTACCTACGAGCAGTACTTC.

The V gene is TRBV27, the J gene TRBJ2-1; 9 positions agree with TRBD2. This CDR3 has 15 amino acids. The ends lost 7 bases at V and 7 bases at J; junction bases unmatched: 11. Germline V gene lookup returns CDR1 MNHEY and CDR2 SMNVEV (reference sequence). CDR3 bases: TGTGCCAGCATGCGGCTAGCGGGGCAAAAAAATGAGCAGTTCTTC. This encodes CASMRLAGQKNEQFF.

CDR3 sequence reads: CASSLTGAVGKLFF. CDR3 DNA: TGTGCCAGCAGCTTGACAGGCGCAGTTGGAAAACTGTTTTTT. The chain uses TRBV11-2 and TRBJ1-4; a weak D match, TRBD1 (6 bases). Germline V gene sequence: CDR1 SGHAT, CDR2 FQNNGV. V was trimmed by 3 bases and J by 10 bases, leaving 15 bases between them. This CDR3 spans 14 amino acids.

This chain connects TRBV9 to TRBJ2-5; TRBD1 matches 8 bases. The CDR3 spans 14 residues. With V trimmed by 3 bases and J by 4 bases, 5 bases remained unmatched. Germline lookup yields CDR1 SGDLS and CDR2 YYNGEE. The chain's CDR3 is CASSDRQGIETQYF. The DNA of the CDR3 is TGTGCCAGCAGCGATAGACAGGGGATAGAGACCCAGTACTTC.

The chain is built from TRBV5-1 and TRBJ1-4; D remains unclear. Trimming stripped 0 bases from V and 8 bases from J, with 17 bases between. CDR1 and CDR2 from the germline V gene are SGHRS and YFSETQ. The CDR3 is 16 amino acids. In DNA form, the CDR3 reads TGCGCCAGCAGCTTGGGGCCGCCCCCCGCGGGGGAAAAACTGTTTTTT. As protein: CASSLGPPPAGEKLFF.

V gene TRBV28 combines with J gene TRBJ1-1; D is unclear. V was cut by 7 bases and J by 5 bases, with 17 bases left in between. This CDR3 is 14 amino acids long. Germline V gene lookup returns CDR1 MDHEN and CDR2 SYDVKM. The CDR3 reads CASTYTPPRTEAFF. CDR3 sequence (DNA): TGTGCCAGCACTTACACCCCTCCGCGGACTGAAGCTTTCTTT.